Listed below are T cell receptor beta chains from one sample, sequenced in a study of T-cell memory formation after mild COVID-19. TCRdb redid the calling of the 5' RACE reads with MiXCR, one entry per CDR3 protein. Of about 160,000 distinct CDR3 sequences listed, less than 40% are singletons. Sequencing was performed on PBMCs or a T cell subset sorted from them (not recorded which). These receptors were collected from an adult woman who had mild COVID-19 (a few samples of this study predate the infection). Cell type and time point are not known. The CDR3 runs from the conserved cysteine through the conserved F or W. D genes are given only for firm matches. Expanded clones are given a class, and other clones once, few, many or no size at all.

J gene: TRBJ2-3; V gene: TRBV29-1; D gene: -; clone size: -; CDR3 DNA: TGCAGCCTCGAAGGGGGAGCGACAGATACGCAGTATTTT; CDR3 protein: CSLEGGATDTQYF
J gene: TRBJ2-4; V gene: TRBV7-3; D gene: TRBD1; clone size: -; CDR3 DNA: TGTGCCAGCAGCTCGGGACAGATGGACATTCAGTACTTC; CDR3 protein: CASSSGQMDIQYF
J gene: TRBJ2-7; V gene: TRBV4-1; D gene: -; clone size: -; CDR3 DNA: TGCGCCAGCAGCCACCAAGGGGAAGGGGCCTACGAGCAGTACTTC; CDR3 protein: CASSHQGEGAYEQYF
J gene: TRBJ2-5; V gene: TRBV5-6; D gene: -; clone size: -; CDR3 DNA: TGTGCCAGCAGCTTGTTACAGACAAAAGAGACCCAGTACTTC; CDR3 protein: CASSLLQTKETQYF
J gene: TRBJ2-1; V gene: TRBV15; D gene: -; clone size: -; CDR3 DNA: TGTGCCACCAGCAGAGATTACGGGAACAATGAGCAGTTCTTC; CDR3 protein: CATSRDYGNNEQFF
J gene: TRBJ2-3; V gene: TRBV20-1; D gene: TRBD2; clone size: few; CDR3 DNA: TGCAGTGCTGGGTTTGGGCGGGAGGATCCAGATACGCAGTATTTT; CDR3 protein: CSAGFGREDPDTQYF
J gene: TRBJ2-1; V gene: TRBV4-1; D gene: -; clone size: -; CDR3 DNA: TGCGCCAGCAGCCAGGGCCCAATAGACGCAGGGTTCTTC; CDR3 protein: CASSQGPIDAGFF
J gene: TRBJ2-3; V gene: TRBV27; D gene: -; clone size: -; CDR3 DNA: TGTGCCAGCAGTTTCGACCGCACAGATACGCAGTATTTT; CDR3 protein: CASSFDRTDTQYF
J gene: TRBJ2-7; V gene: TRBV9; D gene: TRBD1; clone size: few; CDR3 DNA: TGTGCCAGCAGCGTAGGGGACAGAACTTCCTACGAGCAGTACTTC; CDR3 protein: CASSVGDRTSYEQYF
J gene: TRBJ1-5; V gene: TRBV10-2; D gene: -; clone size: -; CDR3 DNA: TGCGCCAGCGGGCAGGGGATGAGCAATCAGCCCCAGCATTTT; CDR3 protein: CASGQGMSNQPQHF
J gene: TRBJ1-2; V gene: TRBV7-9; D gene: TRBD1; clone size: -; CDR3 DNA: TGTGCCAGCAACGGGGGGACAGGGAGTCATGGCTACACCTTC; CDR3 protein: CASNGGTGSHGYTF
J gene: TRBJ2-1; V gene: TRBV5-1; D gene: TRBD2; clone size: few; CDR3 DNA: TGCGCCAGCACCGGAGCGGGGGAGTTCAATGAGCAGTTCTTC; CDR3 protein: CASTGAGEFNEQFF
J gene: TRBJ1-5; V gene: TRBV12-3/TRBV12-4; D gene: -; clone size: -; CDR3 DNA: TGTGCCACAAGCGCAACCAATCAGCCCCAGCATTTT; CDR3 protein: CATSATNQPQHF
J gene: TRBJ1-5; V gene: TRBV10-3; D gene: -; clone size: -; CDR3 DNA: TGTGCCATCAGTAGTGATATAGGGGGTACTCAGCCCCAGCATTTT; CDR3 protein: CAISSDIGGTQPQHF